This T cell receptor beta chain was obtained from a study of blood T cell repertoires in COVID-19. Study context: Donors in the United States, Italy and Spain gave samples during acute or convalescent COVID-19. The analysed material was cDNA or gDNA that came from T cells, B-cell-depleted T cells, or PBMCs.

V lost 5 bases and J lost 1; bases outside the gene matches: 5. CDR1 SEHNR and CDR2 FQNEAQ come from the germline V gene (reference sequence). This CDR3 contains 15 residues. The table lists this clone with a count of one. In the authors' methods: Amplification with reference gene primers provided the estimates of nucleated cell counts. TCRdb's table, derived via immunoSEQ multiplex PCR, lists solely in-frame clones and lacks some. Clone size and the V and J calls come from that table; the DNA yielded D and trimming. The sample yields approximately 190,000 clones, 84% seen once. This receptor was identified in a young man with active or convalescent COVID-19. Sequencing was performed on peripheral blood. The rearrangement links TRBV7-9 to TRBJ1-5; 7 bases fit TRBD1. In DNA, the CDR3 is TGTGCCAGCAGCCAGGGGGGTGGCAGCAATCAGCCCCAGCATTTT. It translates to CASSQGGGSNQPQHF.